This T cell receptor beta chain was documented in a study of T cells after yellow fever vaccination. This clonotype was counted at least ten times. Germline trimming cut 6 bases from V and 4 bases from J; bases unmatched to any gene: 9. The CDR3 runs 15 residues. TCRdb used MiXCR to reprocess the 5' RACE reads, holding one entry per CDR3 protein. The profile shows 200,000 to 300,000 distinct CDR3 sequences, more than 6.5% of them singletons. The gene calls are TRBV12-3 or TRBV12-4 and TRBJ1-2; the match to TRBD1 covers 9 bases. This receptor was identified in a young man who received the YFV17D yellow fever vaccine. Source: CD4+ T cells sorted from PBMCs, taken on the day of the yellow fever booster vaccination. The CDR3 DNA follows: TGTGCCAGCAGGCCTTCGGACAGGGGTTTCTATGGCTACACCTTC. Protein: CASRPSDRGFYGYTF.